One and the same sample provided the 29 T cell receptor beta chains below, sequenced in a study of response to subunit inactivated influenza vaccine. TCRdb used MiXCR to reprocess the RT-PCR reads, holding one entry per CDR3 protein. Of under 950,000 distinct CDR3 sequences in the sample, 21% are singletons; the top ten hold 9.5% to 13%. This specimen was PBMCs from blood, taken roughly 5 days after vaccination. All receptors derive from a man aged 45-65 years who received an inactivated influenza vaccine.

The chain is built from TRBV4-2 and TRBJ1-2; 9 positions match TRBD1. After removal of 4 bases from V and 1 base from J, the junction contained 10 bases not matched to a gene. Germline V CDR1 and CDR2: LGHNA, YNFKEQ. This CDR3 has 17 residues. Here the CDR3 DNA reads TGTGCCAGCAGCCCTGTCCTTACAGGGGGCCGTAACTATGGCTACACCTTC. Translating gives CASSPVLTGGRNYGYTF.

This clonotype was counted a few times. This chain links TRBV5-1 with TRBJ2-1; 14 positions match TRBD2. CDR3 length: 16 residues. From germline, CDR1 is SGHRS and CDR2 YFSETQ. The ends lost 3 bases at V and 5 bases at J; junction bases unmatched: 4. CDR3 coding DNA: TGCGCCAGCAGCTCGGGACTAGCGGGAGCCCACAATGAGCAGTTCTTC. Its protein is CASSSGLAGAHNEQFF. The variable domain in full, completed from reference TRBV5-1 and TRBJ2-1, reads KAGVTQTPRYLIKTRGQQVTLSCSPISGHRSVSWYQQTPGQGLQFLFEYFSETQRNKGNFPGRFSGRQFSNSRSEMNVSTLELGDSALYLCASSSGLAGAHNEQFFGPGTRLTVL.

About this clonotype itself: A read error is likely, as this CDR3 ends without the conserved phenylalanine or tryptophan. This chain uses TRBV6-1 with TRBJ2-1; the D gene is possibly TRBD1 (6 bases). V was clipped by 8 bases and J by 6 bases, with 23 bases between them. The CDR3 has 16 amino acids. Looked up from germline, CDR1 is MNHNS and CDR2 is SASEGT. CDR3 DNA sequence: TGTGCCAGCGTCGACCTTGGGGGCGTCAAACCCAATGAGCAGTTCTCC. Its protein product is CASVDLGGVKPNEQFS.

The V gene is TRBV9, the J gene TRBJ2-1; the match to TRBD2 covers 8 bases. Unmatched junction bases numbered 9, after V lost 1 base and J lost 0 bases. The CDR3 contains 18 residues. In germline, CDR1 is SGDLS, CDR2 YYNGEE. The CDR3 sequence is CASSVRVGGASSYNEQFF. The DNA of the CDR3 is TGTGCCAGCAGCGTACGGGTCGGGGGGGCCTCCTCCTACAATGAGCAGTTCTTC.

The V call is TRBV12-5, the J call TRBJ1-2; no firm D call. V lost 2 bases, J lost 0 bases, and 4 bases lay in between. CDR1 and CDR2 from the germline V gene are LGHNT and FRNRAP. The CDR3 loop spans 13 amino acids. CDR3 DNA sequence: TGTGCTAGTGGTTTGACAGCTAACTATGGCTACACCTTC. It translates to CASGLTANYGYTF. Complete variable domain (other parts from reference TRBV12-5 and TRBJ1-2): DARVTQTPRHKVTEMGQEVTMRCQPILGHNTVFWYRQTMMQGLELLAYFRNRAPLDDSGMPKDRFSAEMPDATLATLKIQPSEPRDSAVYFCASGLTANYGYTFGSGTRLTVV.

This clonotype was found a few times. The CDR3 is CASETGVVTEAFF. The CDR3 DNA follows: TGTGCCAGCGAGACAGGGGTCGTCACTGAAGCTTTCTTT. V is TRBV28 and J is TRBJ1-1, with 8 nucleotides matching TRBD1. Germline assignment: CDR1 MDHEN and CDR2 SYDVKM. The CDR3 has 13 amino acids. V lost 8 bases to trimming and J lost 4 bases; unmatched junction nucleotides: 6.

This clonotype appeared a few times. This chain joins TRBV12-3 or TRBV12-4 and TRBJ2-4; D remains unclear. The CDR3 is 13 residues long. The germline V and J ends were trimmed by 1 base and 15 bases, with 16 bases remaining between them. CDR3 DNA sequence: TGTGCCAGCAGTTTAGTCGGCCCAATGCGTCGGTACTTC. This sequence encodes CASSLVGPMRRYF.

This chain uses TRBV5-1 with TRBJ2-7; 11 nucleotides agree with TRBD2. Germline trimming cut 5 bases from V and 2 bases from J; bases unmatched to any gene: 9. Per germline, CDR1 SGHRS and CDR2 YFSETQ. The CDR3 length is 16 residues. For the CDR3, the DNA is TGCGCCAGCAGTCCAAAAGGGACTAGCGGTACCTACGAGCAGTACTTC. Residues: CASSPKGTSGTYEQYF.

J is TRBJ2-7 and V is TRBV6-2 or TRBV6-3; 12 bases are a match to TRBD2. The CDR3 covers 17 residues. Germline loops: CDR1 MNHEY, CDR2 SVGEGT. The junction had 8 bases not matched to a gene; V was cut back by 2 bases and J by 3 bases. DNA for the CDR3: TGTGCCAGCAGTTACCCCCTCGGGACTAGCGGGTTCTACGAGCAGTACTTC. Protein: CASSYPLGTSGFYEQYF.

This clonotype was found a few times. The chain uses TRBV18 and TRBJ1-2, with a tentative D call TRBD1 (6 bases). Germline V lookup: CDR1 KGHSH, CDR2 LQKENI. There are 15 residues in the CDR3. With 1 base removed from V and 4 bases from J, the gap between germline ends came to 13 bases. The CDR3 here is CASSPRTAGSYGYTF. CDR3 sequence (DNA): TGTGCCAGCTCACCACGGACAGCTGGGAGCTATGGCTACACCTTC.

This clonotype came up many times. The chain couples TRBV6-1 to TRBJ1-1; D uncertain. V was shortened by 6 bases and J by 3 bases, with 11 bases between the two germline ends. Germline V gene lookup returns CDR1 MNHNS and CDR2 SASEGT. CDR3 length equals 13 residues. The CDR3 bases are TGTGCCAGCAGGCAGGCAGCCTACACTGAAGCTTTCTTT. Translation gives CASRQAAYTEAFF.

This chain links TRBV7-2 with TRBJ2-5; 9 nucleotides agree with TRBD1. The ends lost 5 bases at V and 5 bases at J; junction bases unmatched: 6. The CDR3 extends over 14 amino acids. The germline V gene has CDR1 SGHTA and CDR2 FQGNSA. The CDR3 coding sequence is TGTGCCAGCAGCCGACGACAGGGGGTTGAGACCCAGTACTTC. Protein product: CASSRRQGVETQYF. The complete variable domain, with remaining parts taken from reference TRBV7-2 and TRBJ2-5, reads GAGVSQSPSNKVTEKGKDVELRCDPISGHTALYWYRQSLGQGLEFLIYFQGNSAPDKSGLPSDRFSAERTGGSVSTLTIQRTQQEDSAVYLCASSRRQGVETQYFGPGTRLLVL.

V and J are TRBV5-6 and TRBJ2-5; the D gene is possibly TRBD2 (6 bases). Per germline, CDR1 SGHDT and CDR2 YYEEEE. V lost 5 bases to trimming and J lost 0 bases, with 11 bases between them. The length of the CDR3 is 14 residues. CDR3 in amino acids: CASRDGTYQETQYF. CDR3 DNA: TGTGCCAGCAGGGATGGGACTTACCAAGAGACCCAGTACTTC.

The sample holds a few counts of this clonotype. The CDR3 region has the DNA TGTGCCAGCAGTTTAGGGGCAGTGTACTATGGCTACACCTTC. Its protein product is CASSLGAVYYGYTF. The chain uses TRBV28 and TRBJ1-2; perhaps TRBD1 as D (5 bases). Deletions cut 2 bases from V and 3 bases from J, with 10 bases between. The CDR3 spans 14 residues. The V gene's germline CDR1 is MDHEN and CDR2 SYDVKM.

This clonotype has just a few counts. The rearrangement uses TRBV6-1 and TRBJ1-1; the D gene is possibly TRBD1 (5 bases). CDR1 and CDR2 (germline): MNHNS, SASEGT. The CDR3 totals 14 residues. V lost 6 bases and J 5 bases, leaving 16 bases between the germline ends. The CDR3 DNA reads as TGTGCCAGCAGAGCGGACAAGTCGCGGACTGAAGCTTTCTTT. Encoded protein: CASRADKSRTEAFF.

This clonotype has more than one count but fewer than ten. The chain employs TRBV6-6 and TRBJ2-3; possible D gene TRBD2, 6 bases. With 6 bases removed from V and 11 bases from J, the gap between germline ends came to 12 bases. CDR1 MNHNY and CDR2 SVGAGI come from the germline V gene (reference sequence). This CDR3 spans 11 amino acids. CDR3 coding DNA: TGTGCCAGCAGGGGAGGAGTGGGGCAGTATTTT. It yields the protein CASRGGVGQYF.

The CDR3 loop reads CATSSRASGGRSSYEQYF. CDR3 nucleotide sequence: TGTGCCACCAGCAGTCGGGCTAGCGGGGGCCGGAGCTCCTACGAGCAGTACTTC. The chain joins TRBV15 to TRBJ2-7, with TRBD2 identical over 10 bases. CDR3 length: 18 amino acids. V lost 3 bases to trimming and J lost 0 bases; unmatched junction nucleotides: 11. The germline V gene encodes CDR1 LNHNV and CDR2 YYDKDF (reference sequence).

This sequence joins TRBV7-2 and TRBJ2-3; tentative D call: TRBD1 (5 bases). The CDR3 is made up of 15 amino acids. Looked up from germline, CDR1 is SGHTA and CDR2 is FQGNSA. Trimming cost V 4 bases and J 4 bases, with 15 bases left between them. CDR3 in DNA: TGTGCCAGCAGCTCAACCAGGGTGGGCGCAGATACGCAGTATTTT. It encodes CASSSTRVGADTQYF.

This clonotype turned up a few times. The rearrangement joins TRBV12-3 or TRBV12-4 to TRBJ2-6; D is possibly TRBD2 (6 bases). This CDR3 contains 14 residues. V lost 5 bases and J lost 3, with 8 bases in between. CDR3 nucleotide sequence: TGTGCCAGCAGTCCCGGGGGTGGGGCCAACGTCCTGACTTTC. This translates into CASSPGGGANVLTF.

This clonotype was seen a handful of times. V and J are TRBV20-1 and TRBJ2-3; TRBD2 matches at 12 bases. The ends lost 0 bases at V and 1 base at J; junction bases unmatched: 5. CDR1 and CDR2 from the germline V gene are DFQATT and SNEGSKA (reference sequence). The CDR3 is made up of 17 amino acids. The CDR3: CSARDWTSGVRTDTQYF. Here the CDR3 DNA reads TGCAGTGCTAGAGATTGGACTAGCGGGGTACGCACAGATACGCAGTATTTT.

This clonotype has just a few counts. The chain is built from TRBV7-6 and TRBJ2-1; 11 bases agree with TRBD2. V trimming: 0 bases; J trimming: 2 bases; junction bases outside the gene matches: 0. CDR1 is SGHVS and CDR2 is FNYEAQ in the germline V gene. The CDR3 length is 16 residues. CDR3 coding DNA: TGTGCCAGCAGCTTAGCTAGCGGGGGGGCCTACAATGAGCAGTTCTTC. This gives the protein CASSLASGGAYNEQFF.

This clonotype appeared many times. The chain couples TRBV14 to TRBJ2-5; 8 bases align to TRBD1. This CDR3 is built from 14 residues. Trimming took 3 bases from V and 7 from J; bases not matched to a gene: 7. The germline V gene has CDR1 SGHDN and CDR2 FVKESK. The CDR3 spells CASSQDRAVGTQYF. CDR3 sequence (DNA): TGTGCCAGCAGCCAGGACAGGGCGGTGGGGACCCAGTACTTC.

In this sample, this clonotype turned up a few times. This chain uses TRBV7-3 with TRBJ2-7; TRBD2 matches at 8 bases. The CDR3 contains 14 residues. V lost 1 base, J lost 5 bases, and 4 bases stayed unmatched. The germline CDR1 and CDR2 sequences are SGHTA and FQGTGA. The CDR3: CASSLNGRANEQYF. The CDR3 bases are TGTGCCAGCAGCTTAAACGGGAGGGCGAACGAGCAGTACTTC.

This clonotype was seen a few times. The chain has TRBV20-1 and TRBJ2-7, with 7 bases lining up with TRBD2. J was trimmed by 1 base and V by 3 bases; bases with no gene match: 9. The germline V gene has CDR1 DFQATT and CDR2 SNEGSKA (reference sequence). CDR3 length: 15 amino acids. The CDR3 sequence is CSASWGGTLSYEQYF. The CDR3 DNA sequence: TGCAGTGCTAGTTGGGGAGGGACGCTTTCCTACGAGCAGTACTTC.

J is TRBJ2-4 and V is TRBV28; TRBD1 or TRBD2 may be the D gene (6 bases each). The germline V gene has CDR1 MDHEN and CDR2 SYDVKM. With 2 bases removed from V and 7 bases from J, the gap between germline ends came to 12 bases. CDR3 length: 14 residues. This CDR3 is CASSLRGEWNIQYF. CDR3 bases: TGTGCCAGCAGTTTAAGGGGGGAATGGAACATTCAGTACTTC. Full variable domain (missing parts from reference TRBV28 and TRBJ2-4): DVKVTQSSRYLVKRTGEKVFLECVQDMDHENMFWYRQDPGLGLRLIYFSYDVKMKEKGDIPEGYSVSREKKERFSLILESASTNQTSMYLCASSLRGEWNIQYFGAGTRLSVL.

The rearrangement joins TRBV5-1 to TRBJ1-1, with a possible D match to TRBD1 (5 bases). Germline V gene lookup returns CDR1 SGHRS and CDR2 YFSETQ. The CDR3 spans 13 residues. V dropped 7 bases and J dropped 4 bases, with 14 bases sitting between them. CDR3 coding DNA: TGCGCCAGCGGGGGTGGGGGAGGCACTGAAGCTTTCTTT. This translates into CASGGGGGTEAFF.

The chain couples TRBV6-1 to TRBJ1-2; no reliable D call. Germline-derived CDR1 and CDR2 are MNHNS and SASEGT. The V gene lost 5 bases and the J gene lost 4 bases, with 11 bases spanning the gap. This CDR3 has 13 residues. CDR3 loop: CASSPLGSYGYTF. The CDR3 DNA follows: TGTGCCAGCAGTCCCCTCGGCAGCTATGGCTACACCTTC.

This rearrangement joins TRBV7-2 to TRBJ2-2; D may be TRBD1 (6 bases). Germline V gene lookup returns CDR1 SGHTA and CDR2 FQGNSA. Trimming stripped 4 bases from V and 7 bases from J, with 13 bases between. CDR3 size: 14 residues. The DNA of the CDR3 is TGTGCCAGCAGCTCCTGGGGGCGGGTCGGGGAGCTGTTTTTT. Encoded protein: CASSSWGRVGELFF.

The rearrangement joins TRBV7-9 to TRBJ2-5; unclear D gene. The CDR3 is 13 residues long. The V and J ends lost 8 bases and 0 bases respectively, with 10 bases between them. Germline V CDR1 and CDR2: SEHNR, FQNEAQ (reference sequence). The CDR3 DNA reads TGTGCCAGCGGCATAATTTACCAAGAGACCCAGTACTTC. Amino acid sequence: CASGIIYQETQYF.